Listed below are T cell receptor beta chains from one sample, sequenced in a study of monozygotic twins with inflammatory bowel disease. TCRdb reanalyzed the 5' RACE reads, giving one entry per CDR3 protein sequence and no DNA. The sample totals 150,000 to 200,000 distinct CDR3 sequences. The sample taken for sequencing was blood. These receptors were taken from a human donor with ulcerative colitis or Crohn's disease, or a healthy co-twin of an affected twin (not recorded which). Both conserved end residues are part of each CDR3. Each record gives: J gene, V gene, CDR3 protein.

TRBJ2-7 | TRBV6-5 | CASSYGASSYEQYF
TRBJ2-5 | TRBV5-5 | CASSRRWETQYF
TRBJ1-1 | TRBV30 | CAWSPVLDTEAFF
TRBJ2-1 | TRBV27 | CASSQLAGAYNEQFF
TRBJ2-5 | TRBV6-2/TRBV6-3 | CASSSGGTVAETQYF
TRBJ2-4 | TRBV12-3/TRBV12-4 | CASGGANIQYF
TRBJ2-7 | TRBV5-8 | CASSSPGQGAVGGYEQYF
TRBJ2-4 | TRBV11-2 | CASSLDAGGSNIQYF
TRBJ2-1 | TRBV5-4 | CASSLQGAGNEQFF
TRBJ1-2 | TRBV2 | CASSGRASYGYTF
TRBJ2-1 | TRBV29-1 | CSTPGAYNEQFF
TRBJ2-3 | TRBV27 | CASSLLRGPGTDTQYF
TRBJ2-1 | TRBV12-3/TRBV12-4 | CASTLDTGGVNEQFF
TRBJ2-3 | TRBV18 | CASSPSSGVADTQYF
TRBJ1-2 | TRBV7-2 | CASSQGGRYGYTF
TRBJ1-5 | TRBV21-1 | CASSPLKGHRSNQPQHF
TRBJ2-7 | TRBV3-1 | CASSGNSFYEQYF
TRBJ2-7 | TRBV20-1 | CSARDLRARGAYEQYF
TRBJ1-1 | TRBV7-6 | CASSMRTKEGTEAFF
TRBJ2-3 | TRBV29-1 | CSVVGLAGPDTQYF
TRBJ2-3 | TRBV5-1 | CASRETDTQYF
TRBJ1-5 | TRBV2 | CASSEDRAGQPQHF
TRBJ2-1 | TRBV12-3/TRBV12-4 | CASSLVSGALGGEQFF
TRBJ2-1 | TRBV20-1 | CSAPPRQGRFSQFF
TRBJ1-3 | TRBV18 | CASSPNPASSGNTIYF
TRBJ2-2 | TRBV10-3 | CAISAGTGASNTGELFF
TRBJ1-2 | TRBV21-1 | CASSKVGREYGYTF
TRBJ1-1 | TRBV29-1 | CSVQGRMNTEAFF
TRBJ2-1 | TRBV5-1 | CASSLGGIYNEQFF
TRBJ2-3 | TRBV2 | CASSDRAGGISGTDTQYF
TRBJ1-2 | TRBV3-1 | CASSPRQGASVFYGYTF
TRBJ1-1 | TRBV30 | CAWGPGQGASEAFF
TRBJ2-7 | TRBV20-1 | CSAREGHDEQYF
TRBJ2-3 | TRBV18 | CASSAGGVPFWDTQYF
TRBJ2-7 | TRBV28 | CASSPAGTLKRGEQYF
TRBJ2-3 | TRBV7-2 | CASSLATPRGLSTDTQYF
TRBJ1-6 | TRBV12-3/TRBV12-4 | CASSPGGSLINSPLHF
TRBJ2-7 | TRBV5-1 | CASSLGQGAYEQYF
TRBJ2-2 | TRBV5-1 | CASSAAGTGTGELFF
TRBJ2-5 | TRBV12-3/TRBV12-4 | CASSFSLPSGSQETQYF
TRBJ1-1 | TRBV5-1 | CASSPDAGHTEAFF
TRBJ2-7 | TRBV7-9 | CASSPPGAYEQYF
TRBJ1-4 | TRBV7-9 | CASSRSGASGEKLFF
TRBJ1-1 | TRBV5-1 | CASSLVQPTEAFF
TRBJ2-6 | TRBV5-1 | CASSFRTGLSSGANVLTF
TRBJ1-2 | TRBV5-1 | CASSSQTVSYGYTF
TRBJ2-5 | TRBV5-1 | CASSSDSFLGTQYF
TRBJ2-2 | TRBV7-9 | CASSWDRADGELFF
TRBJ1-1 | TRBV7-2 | CASSLGATEAFF
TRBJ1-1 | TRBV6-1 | CASRDRGGFGTEAFF
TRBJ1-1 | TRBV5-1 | CASSPGRGGGFMNTEAFF
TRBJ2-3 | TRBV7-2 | CASSLVIGTDTQYF
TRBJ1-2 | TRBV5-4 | CASSLVSYATGKSGYTF
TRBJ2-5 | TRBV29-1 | CSVDGRAETQYF
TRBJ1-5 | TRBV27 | CASSLTASSGQNQPQHF
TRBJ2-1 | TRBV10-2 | CASLSGSSYNEQFF
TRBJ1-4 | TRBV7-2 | CASSLDLGNEKLFF
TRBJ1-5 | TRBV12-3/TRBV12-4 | CASSPTAHSNQPQHF
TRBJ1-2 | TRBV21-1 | CASSKFADRAGYGYTF
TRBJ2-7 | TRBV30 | CAWSVWDSSSYEQYF